This T cell receptor (beta chain) stems from a study of brain T cells in children with intractable seizures. Germline-derived CDR1 and CDR2 are MGHRA and YSYEKL. This CDR3 spans 16 amino acids. The V and J ends lost 1 base and 3 bases, in that order; junction bases with no gene match: 6. Method: immunoSEQ multiplex PCR; TCRdb's copy keeps in-frame clones and lacks some. The sample carries about 320,000 clones, 93% recorded once. About this clone itself: Its antigen is undetermined.

Documented time point: blood from clinic visit 5 months post-surgery; TSC patient then seizure free. General study findings and limits: Only CDR3 sequence similarity suggested viral specificity, without known HCMV serostatus.

The receptor was isolated from a boy in the first two years of life with tuberous sclerosis and intractable seizures. The chain has TRBV4-1 and TRBJ2-7, with TRBD2 identical over 10 bases. This sample comprised peripheral blood, obtained approximately 5 months after surgery. The CDR3 coding sequence is TGCGCCAGCAGCCAAGGGCTAGCGGGGGAAGTCTACGAGCAGTACTTC. Translating it yields CASSQGLAGEVYEQYF.